A selection of T cell receptor beta chains follows, all from one sample in a study of blood T cell repertoires in COVID-19. Using immunoSEQ multiplex PCR, the repertoire was profiled, and TCRdb retains in-frame clones only, with some absent. The sample yields approximately 250,000 clones, 75% to 90% seen once. Source material: peripheral blood. These receptors all stem from a man aged 25 to 40 with active or convalescent COVID-19. Both conserved end residues are part of each CDR3. The D gene is left open where the match is weak. Expanded clones are given a class, and other clones once, few, many or no size at all.

CDR3: CASSAEMEGRGYGYTF
DNA: TGTGCCAGCAGCGCCGAGATGGAGGGGCGAGGGTATGGCTACACCTTC
V: TRBV5-5
J: TRBJ1-2
size: .
D: .

CDR3: CASSSRLGTGGYEQYF
DNA: TGTGCCAGCAGCTCCCGATTGGGGACAGGGGGCTACGAGCAGTACTTC
V: TRBV13
J: TRBJ2-7
size: .
D: TRBD1

CDR3: CASTLKGGPGEGEQYF
DNA: TGTGCCAGCACCCTCAAGGGCGGGCCCGGGGAGGGGGAGCAGTACTTC
V: TRBV6-4
J: TRBJ2-7
size: .
D: TRBD2

CDR3: CASSQEGGLARLTDTQYF
DNA: TGTGCCAGCAGTCAAGAAGGAGGACTAGCGCGACTCACAGATACGCAGTATTTT
V: TRBV3-1/TRBV3-2
J: TRBJ2-3
size: .
D: TRBD2

CDR3: CASSVGQGSGYTF
DNA: TGCGCCAGCAGTGTGGGACAGGGTAGTGGCTACACCTTC
V: TRBV10-2
J: TRBJ1-2
size: .
D: TRBD1

CDR3: CASSYEVDTQYF
DNA: TGTGCCAGCAGCTACGAGGTAGATACGCAGTATTTT
V: TRBV11-3
J: TRBJ2-3
size: .
D: .

CDR3: CASTPSYSTDTQYF
DNA: TGTGCCAGCACCCCTTCCTACAGCACAGATACGCAGTATTTT
V: TRBV6-5
J: TRBJ2-3
size: .
D: .

CDR3: CASREQGAPNTGELFF
DNA: TGTGCCAGCAGAGAACAGGGCGCCCCGAACACCGGGGAGCTGTTTTTT
V: TRBV28
J: TRBJ2-2
size: .
D: .

CDR3: CSVGYLAFTDTQYF
DNA: TGCAGCGTTGGATATCTAGCGTTCACAGATACGCAGTATTTT
V: TRBV29-1
J: TRBJ2-3
size: .
D: .

CDR3: CASSQDGLGANYGYTF
DNA: TGCGCCAGCAGCCAAGACGGACTAGGAGCTAACTATGGCTACACCTTC
V: TRBV4-3
J: TRBJ1-2
size: .
D: .

CDR3: CSASTGYSPLHF
DNA: TGCAGTGCTAGTACAGGGTACTCACCCCTCCACTTT
V: TRBV20-1
J: TRBJ1-6
size: .
D: .

CDR3: CASSRGDRFPAEAFF
DNA: TGTGCCAGCAGCCGTGGGGACAGGTTCCCGGCGGAAGCTTTCTTT
V: TRBV5-4
J: TRBJ1-1
size: few
D: TRBD1

CDR3: CASSGTGDTGELFF
DNA: TGTGCCAGCAGTGGGACAGGGGACACCGGGGAGCTGTTTTTT
V: TRBV6-4
J: TRBJ2-2
size: .
D: TRBD1

CDR3: CASSVPGQINEKLFF
DNA: TGTGCCAGCAGCGTTCCGGGACAGATAAATGAAAAACTGTTTTTT
V: TRBV6-5
J: TRBJ1-4
size: .
D: TRBD1

CDR3: CAISVAGDRHQPQHF
DNA: TGTGCCATCAGTGTAGCGGGGGACCGGCATCAGCCCCAGCATTTT
V: TRBV10-3
J: TRBJ1-5
size: once
D: .

CDR3: CASSSGLAAAYF
DNA: TGTGCCAGCAGTTCAGGACTAGCGGCGGCGTATTTT
V: TRBV28
J: TRBJ2-3
size: .
D: TRBD2

CDR3: CAWELGGETQYF
DNA: TGTGCCTGGGAGCTCGGGGGAGAGACCCAGTACTTC
V: TRBV30
J: TRBJ2-5
size: .
D: .

CDR3: CASSFTSNTEAFF
DNA: TGCGCCAGCAGTTTTACATCAAACACTGAAGCTTTCTTT
V: TRBV5-1
J: TRBJ1-1
size: once
D: .

CDR3: CASSLQPGADEKLFF
DNA: TGTGCCAGCAGCTTGCAGCCAGGGGCAGATGAAAAACTGTTTTTT
V: TRBV5-4
J: TRBJ1-4
size: .
D: .

CDR3: CASSLAVIYGYTF
DNA: TGTGCCAGCAGCTTAGCTGTCATCTATGGCTACACCTTC
V: TRBV7-9
J: TRBJ1-2
size: .
D: .

CDR3: CASGSWSVTGELFF
DNA: TGTGCCAGCGGTTCGTGGTCGGTCACCGGGGAGCTGTTTTTT
V: TRBV6-5
J: TRBJ2-2
size: .
D: .

CDR3: CASSGEKQGQGYTF
DNA: TGTGCCAGCAGTGGGGAAAAACAGGGTCAAGGCTACACCTTC
V: TRBV2
J: TRBJ1-2
size: .
D: .

CDR3: CASRKTANTEAFF
DNA: TGTGCCAGCAGGAAGACTGCGAACACTGAAGCTTTCTTT
V: TRBV25-1
J: TRBJ1-1
size: .
D: .

CDR3: CASSLRAGGGLETQYF
DNA: TGTGCCAGCAGCTTGCGTGCAGGGGGCGGGTTGGAGACCCAGTACTTC
V: TRBV5-4
J: TRBJ2-5
size: .
D: TRBD1

CDR3: CASSLGIGVYGEQPQHF
DNA: TGTGCCAGCAGCTTAGGTATTGGAGTTTACGGGGAGCAGCCCCAGCATTTT
V: TRBV5-8
J: TRBJ1-5
size: .
D: .

CDR3: CASSFSAQGYTF
DNA: TGTGCCAGCAGTTTTAGCGCACAGGGCTACACCTTC
V: TRBV12-3/TRBV12-4
J: TRBJ1-2
size: few
D: .

CDR3: CASSFAASWGGPSYEQYF
DNA: TGTGCCAGCAGCTTTGCGGCATCATGGGGGGGGCCTTCCTACGAGCAGTACTTC
V: TRBV7-2
J: TRBJ2-7
size: .
D: .

CDR3: CASSLVSANTGELFF
DNA: TGTGCCAGCAGCTTAGTTAGCGCGAACACCGGGGAGCTGTTTTTT
V: TRBV7-8
J: TRBJ2-2
size: few
D: .

CDR3: CASSYGQGYNEQFF
DNA: TGCGCCAGCAGCTACGGACAGGGCTACAATGAGCAGTTCTTC
V: TRBV5-1
J: TRBJ2-1
size: .
D: TRBD1

CDR3: CASSPRARQYEQYF
DNA: TGTGCCAGCAGTCCCCGGGCCCGACAGTACGAGCAGTACTTC
V: TRBV27
J: TRBJ2-7
size: .
D: .

CDR3: CASSLNSDRVMLTEAFF
DNA: TGTGCCAGCAGCCTAAACTCGGACAGGGTGATGCTCACTGAAGCTTTCTTT
V: TRBV27
J: TRBJ1-1
size: .
D: TRBD1

CDR3: CASRDRASSYNEQFF
DNA: TGTGCCAGTAGGGACAGGGCAAGCTCCTACAATGAGCAGTTCTTC
V: TRBV19
J: TRBJ2-1
size: .
D: TRBD1

CDR3: CATSREIRNSPLHF
DNA: TGTGCCACCAGCAGAGAGATCAGGAATTCACCCCTCCACTTT
V: TRBV15
J: TRBJ1-6
size: .
D: .

CDR3: CASRRGGTDTQYF
DNA: TGTGCCAGCCGTAGGGGGGGAACAGATACGCAGTATTTT
V: TRBV3-1/TRBV3-2
J: TRBJ2-3
size: .
D: .

CDR3: CASSRDSNSPLHF
DNA: TGTGCCAGTAGCCGGGACAGTAATTCACCCCTCCACTTT
V: TRBV19
J: TRBJ1-6
size: .
D: TRBD1

CDR3: CASRPTTGYDTQYF
DNA: TGTGCCAGTAGACCAACGACAGGTTATGATACGCAGTATTTT
V: TRBV19
J: TRBJ2-3
size: .
D: .

CDR3: CASKGTGIITEAFF
DNA: TGTGCCAGCAAAGGGACAGGGATTATCACTGAAGCTTTCTTT
V: TRBV2
J: TRBJ1-1
size: .
D: TRBD1

CDR3: CASSLTAGLTYNEQFF
DNA: TGTGCCAGCAGTTTAACGGCGGGCCTTACTTACAATGAGCAGTTCTTC
V: TRBV28
J: TRBJ2-1
size: .
D: .

CDR3: CASSLDQGTQFF
DNA: TGTGCCAGCAGCTTAGATCAGGGGACGCAGTTCTTC
V: TRBV7-2
J: TRBJ2-1
size: .
D: .

CDR3: CASSDHRDRDSGYTF
DNA: TGTGCCAGCAGTGATCACCGGGACAGGGATTCTGGCTACACCTTC
V: TRBV2
J: TRBJ1-2
size: .
D: TRBD1

CDR3: CASSDLSDNQPQHF
DNA: TGTGCCAGCAGTGACTTGTCAGACAATCAGCCCCAGCATTTT
V: TRBV2
J: TRBJ1-5
size: .
D: .

CDR3: CASSQWARTPNTGELFF
DNA: TGCGCCAGCAGCCAATGGGCCAGGACACCGAACACCGGGGAGCTGTTTTTT
V: TRBV4-3
J: TRBJ2-2
size: .
D: .

CDR3: CASSYWTGRSTGELFF
DNA: TGTGCCAGCAGTTATTGGACAGGGAGGTCCACCGGGGAGCTGTTTTTT
V: TRBV6-5
J: TRBJ2-2
size: .
D: TRBD1

CDR3: CASSLRTGRLVTQYF
DNA: TGCGCCAGCAGCTTAAGGACAGGGCGTCTTGTTACGCAGTATTTT
V: TRBV5-1
J: TRBJ2-3
size: once
D: TRBD1